The clone carrying this T cell receptor (beta chain) was counted between two and nine times. This record belongs to a study of T cells in Graves' hyperthyroidism and ophthalmopathy. In the study overall: Peripheral blood sampling occurred at initial diagnosis, before any treatment.

The CDR3 spans 15 residues. From germline, CDR1 is DFQATT and CDR2 SNEGSKA (reference sequence). V lost 0 bases to trimming and J lost 4 bases, with 13 bases between them. Stability of Graves' hyperthyroidism was defined as absent ophthalmopathy progression within 18 months. The TCR beta CDR3 regions underwent amplification using RNA transcripts as the source. The HTBI primer set drove a first-round RT-PCR of the TCR CDR3. TCRdb processed the multiplex PCR reads anew with MiXCR; each CDR3 protein has one entry. Of nearly 750,000 distinct CDR3 sequences listed, about 35% are singletons. Sample: blood. This chain uses TRBV20-1 with TRBJ1-3; the D gene is possibly TRBD1 (6 bases). The TCR was taken from a woman in her thirties or forties with Graves' hyperthyroidism. CDR3 sequence (DNA): TGCAGTGCTAGAGACTATGGGGGCTCGGGAAACACCATATATTTT. Its protein product is CSARDYGGSGNTIYF.